Shown below are 16 T cell receptor beta chains from a single sample sequenced in a study of tumor-infiltrating lymphocytes in primary liver carcinoma. Co-extracted RNA and DNA came from roughly 20-30 mg of unsorted bulk tissue. TCR beta cDNA came from roughly 0.45 ug total RNA, primed with a constant-region primer. Generation of the TCR beta libraries relied on three nested multiplex PCR rounds using slightly modified ARM-PCR. The first two PCR rounds used TRBV1-TRBV30 primers with a Cbeta primer, 9 to 11 cycles each. Each CDR3 protein gets one entry after TCRdb re-called the multiplex PCR reads with MiXCR. The sample lists 65,000 to 80,000 distinct CDR3 sequences; roughly 69% were seen once. The source material was liver tumor tissue from sampling region 4. Subset meaning: tumor region T4, right-lateral pole. The receptors stem from a middle-aged man with primary liver carcinoma and hepatitis B virus infection.

This clonotype was seen at least ten times. V and J are TRBV5-1 and TRBJ2-7, with 8 positions matching TRBD1. The CDR3 length is 13 residues. V lost 5 bases and J lost 11; bases outside the gene matches: 12. The germline V gene encodes CDR1 SGHRS and CDR2 YFSETQ. CDR3 sequence reads: CASSHPGQEMEYF. The CDR3 DNA follows: TGCGCCAGCAGTCACCCGGGACAGGAGATGGAGTACTTC.

About this clonotype: Compared with germline, one end of the junction differs, possibly owing to a read error. The chain couples TRBV6-1 to TRBJ2-3, with 7 bases matching TRBD1. Germline V CDR1 and CDR2: MNHNS, SASEGT. CDR3 length: 15 amino acids. Written as DNA, the CDR3 is TGTACCAGCAGTCAATCTACAGGGGGCACAGATACGCAGTATTTT. As protein: CTSSQSTGGTDTQYF.

As for this clonotype: A read error is likely, as this CDR3 ends without the conserved phenylalanine or tryptophan. J is TRBJ2-5 and V is TRBV5-1; D is unclear. The CDR3 has 12 residues. V gave up 4 bases and J gave up 2 bases, with 6 bases separating them. Germline V gene sequence: CDR1 SGHRS, CDR2 YFSETQ. The DNA of the CDR3 is TGCGCCAGCAGCGTGGGACAAGAGACCCAGTACCTC. It yields the protein CASSVGQETQYL.

Notes on this clonotype: One end of the junction does not line up with germline, which may come from a read error. The DNA for the CDR3 is TGCGCCAGTAACTCTCGCCCCGGGACTAGCTTTTACAATGAGCAGTTCTTC. It yields the protein CASNSRPGTSFYNEQFF. This chain links TRBV11-2 with TRBJ2-1; 9 nucleotides align to TRBD2. From germline, CDR1 is SGHAT and CDR2 FQNNGV. The CDR3 covers 17 residues.

At least ten counts were recorded for this clonotype. The J gene is TRBJ1-5, the V gene TRBV2; no clear D gene. Per the germline V gene, CDR1 is SNHLY and CDR2 is FYNNEI. The CDR3 contains 12 residues. V was shortened by 2 bases and J by 9 bases, with 8 bases between the two germline ends. This CDR3 reads CASSERVGPQHF. DNA of the CDR3: TGTGCCAGCAGTGAAAGGGTGGGGCCCCAGCATTTT. Filled out from reference TRBV2 and TRBJ1-5, the complete variable domain reads EPEVTQTPSHQVTQMGQEVILRCVPISNHLYFYWYRQILGQKVEFLVSFYNNEISEKSEIFDDQFSVERPDGSNFTLKIRSTKLEDSAMYFCASSERVGPQHFGDGTRLSIL.

The CDR3 nucleotides are TGTGCCAGCTCACTAGCCAACCTAAGGGAGCAGTACTTC. It is translated as CASSLANLREQYF. The chain joins TRBV18 to TRBJ2-7; D is undetermined. CDR3 length: 13 residues. Between the trimmed V and J ends, which lost 4 bases and 7 bases, there was a span of 14 bases. Germline V CDR1 and CDR2: KGHSH, LQKENI.

Remarks on this clonotype: Germline is not matched at one junction end, which may reflect a read error. V and J are TRBV20-1 and TRBJ2-5; D may correspond to TRBD1 or TRBD2 (5 bases each). CDR1 DFQATT and CDR2 SNEGSKA come from the germline V gene (reference sequence). The CDR3 sequence is 16 residues long. The CDR3 DNA reads TGCAGTACTAGAGATAGGGAAGGGTTGGGGCGGGAGACCCAGTACTTC. Translating gives CSTRDREGLGRETQYF.

Remarks on this clonotype: The junction departs from germline at one end; a sequencing error may be responsible. The chain recombines TRBV14 with TRBJ2-7; TRBD1 agrees at 10 bases. Germline CDR1 reads SGHDN; CDR2 reads FVKESK. The CDR3 is made up of 13 amino acids. This CDR3 is CASSPGTGAEQYF. For the CDR3, the DNA is TGTGCTAGCAGCCCCGGGACAGGGGCCGAGCAATACTTC. The entire variable domain, with the rest obtained from reference TRBV14 and TRBJ2-7, is as follows: EAGVTQFPSHSVIEKGQTVTLRCDPISGHDNLYWYRRVMGKEIKFLLHFVKESKQDESGMPNNRFLAERTGGTYSTLKVQPAELEDSGVYFCASSPGTGAEQYFGPGTRLTVT.

Points on this clonotype: One end of the junction varies from germline; a read error may be responsible. This chain links TRBV4-1 with TRBJ2-1, with D possibly matching TRBD2 (6 bases). This CDR3 contains 12 residues. Germline CDR1 MGHRA, CDR2 YSYEKL. The CDR3 reads CTSSQGRNEQFF. The CDR3, as DNA: TGCACCAGCAGCCAAGGGAGGAATGAGCAGTTCTTC.

Comment on this clonotype: The CDR3 carries no conserved terminal phenylalanine or tryptophan, so it likely arises from a read error. V is TRBV6-5 and J is TRBJ1-6; D possibly corresponds to TRBD1 (6 bases). The CDR3 consists of 14 residues. The germline V gene encodes CDR1 MNHEY and CDR2 SVGAGI. V dropped 6 bases and J dropped 8 bases, with 14 bases sitting between them. The DNA of the CDR3 is TGTGCCAGCAGCCTGACGCCAGGGGATTCACCCCTCCACATC. This encodes CASSLTPGDSPLHI.

This clonotype was counted only a few times. The chain joins TRBV15 to TRBJ2-4; unclear D gene. The CDR3 contains 14 residues. V was cut by 0 bases and J by 0 bases, with 3 bases left in between. Germline V lookup: CDR1 LNHNV, CDR2 YYDKDF (reference sequence). The CDR3 DNA is TGTGCCACCAGCAGAGAGATAGCCAAAAACATTCAGTACTTC. This gives the protein CATSREIAKNIQYF.

Note on this clonotype: The junction differs from germline at one of its ends, possibly a read error. The chain recombines TRBV6-5 with TRBJ2-6; D may match TRBD1 or TRBD2 (6 bases each). The CDR3 is 16 residues long. Germline V gives CDR1 MNHEY, CDR2 SVGAGI. As DNA, the CDR3 is TGTACCAGCAATCCTCAAACGGGGGCAGGGGCCAACGTCCTGACTTTC. It yields the protein CTSNPQTGAGANVLTF.

This clonotype was counted between two and nine times. A clone one base away is much larger, so this may be a read error. The chain links TRBV5-6 to TRBJ1-3; D is uncertain. The CDR3 covers 14 residues. Trimming removed 1 base from V and 4 bases from J, with 9 bases in between. The V gene's germline CDR1 is SGHDT and CDR2 YYEEEE. The CDR3 DNA follows: TGTGCCAGCAGCTTGTGGGGTACCGGAAACACCATATATTTT. Protein product: CASSLWGTGNTIYF.

To note about this clonotype: The germline gene is not matched at one end of the junction; a read error may be the cause. The chain carries TRBV29-1 and TRBJ2-7; 9 bases agree with TRBD2. This CDR3 has 12 residues. Looked up from germline, CDR1 is SQVTM and CDR2 is ANQGSEA. The CDR3 bases are TGCTGCGTTAGCGGGAGTGACTACGAGCAGTACTTC. This sequence encodes CCVSGSDYEQYF.

Many counts were recorded for this clonotype. This chain connects TRBV6-1 to TRBJ2-2; weak D call: TRBD2 (7 bases). CDR3 length equals 14 residues. The germline CDR1 and CDR2 sequences are MNHNS and SASEGT. V lost 3 bases to trimming and J lost 6 bases, with 11 bases between them. CDR3 sequence reads: CASSDGRGPGELFF. In DNA, the CDR3 is TGTGCCAGCAGTGATGGGCGGGGGCCCGGGGAGCTGTTTTTT.

With regard to this clonotype: An end of the junction does not agree with germline; a read error may underlie this. The CDR3 bases are TGTGCCAGTAGTTTCGACGATTTGAACACTGAAGCTTTCTTT. This codes for CASSFDDLNTEAFF. This rearrangement joins TRBV6-5 to TRBJ1-1; D not certain. The germline CDR1 and CDR2 sequences are MNHEY and SVGAGI. The CDR3 consists of 14 residues.